Shown below are 18 T cell receptor beta chains from a single sample sequenced in a study of blood T cell repertoires in COVID-19. Libraries were prepared by immunoSEQ multiplex PCR; TCRdb keeps only in-frame clonotypes and omits some of them. The sample holds 300,000 to 350,000 clones, roughly 87% seen once. The specimen sequenced was PBMCs or T cells enriched from blood (not recorded which). All receptors come from a woman under 30 who had recovered from COVID-19.

The chain recombines TRBV27 with TRBJ2-7; TRBD2 agrees at 10 bases. CDR1 is MNHEY and CDR2 is SMNVEV in the germline V gene (reference sequence). The CDR3 runs to 16 residues. The J segment lost 1 base and the V segment lost 2 bases, leaving 5 bases of the junction unmatched. The CDR3 DNA is TGTGCCAGCAGTTTAAGCCTAGCGGGAGCGTCCTACGAGCAGTACTTC. Translation gives CASSLSLAGASYEQYF.

V usage is TRBV2 and J usage is TRBJ1-2; D unresolved. The V and J ends lost 1 base and 14 bases respectively, with 14 bases between them. This CDR3 has 12 residues. Germline CDR1 reads SNHLY; CDR2 reads FYNNEI. For the CDR3, the DNA is TGTGCCAGCAGTGAAGGGAGAGGGCGACGTACCTTC. Translated: CASSEGRGRRTF.

In DNA, the CDR3 is TGTGCCAGCAGCTTCAGGCTTAACTACGAGCAGTACTTC. This sequence encodes CASSFRLNYEQYF. The chain joins TRBV12-3 or TRBV12-4 to TRBJ2-7; D call uncertain. This CDR3 comprises 13 residues. V shed 6 bases and J shed 3 bases, with 12 bases lying between them.

The chain uses TRBV28 and TRBJ2-7; D unclear. CDR1 is MDHEN, CDR2 SYDVKM, per germline. The CDR3 is made up of 15 amino acids. Trimming removed 2 bases at V and 0 bases at J, with 11 bases between. The CDR3 DNA is TGTGCCAGCAGTTTACACTCCCCTGGCTCCTACGAGCAGTACTTC. Protein: CASSLHSPGSYEQYF.

V usage is TRBV10-3 and J usage is TRBJ2-1, with 8 bases fitting TRBD2. CDR3 size: 15 residues. The germline gives CDR1 ENHRY, CDR2 SYGVKD. With V trimmed by 4 bases and J by 6 bases, 8 bases remained unmatched. The CDR3 region is CAISGDPGLGNEQFF. DNA of the CDR3: TGTGCCATCAGTGGAGACCCGGGACTAGGCAATGAGCAGTTCTTC.

The rearrangement links TRBV19 to TRBJ1-2; no definite D call. Germline lookup yields CDR1 LNHDA and CDR2 SQIVND (reference sequence). The CDR3 extends over 13 amino acids. V was pared by 3 bases and J by 5 bases, with 10 bases between. DNA for the CDR3: TGTGCCAGTAGTATGAGGCAGTTTTATGGCTACACCTTC. Amino acids: CASSMRQFYGYTF.

This chain links TRBV27 with TRBJ2-7, with 10 bases fitting TRBD1. Looked up from germline, CDR1 is MNHEY and CDR2 is SMNVEV (reference sequence). The CDR3 contains 14 residues. V lost 6 bases to trimming and J lost 3 bases; unmatched junction nucleotides: 5. CDR3 loop: CASRRTGGGYEQYF. In DNA, the CDR3 is TGTGCCAGCAGGCGGACAGGGGGAGGCTACGAGCAGTACTTC.

In this sample, this clone turned up once. The rearrangement uses TRBV5-5 and TRBJ1-3; 7 bases match TRBD1. In germline, CDR1 is SGHKS, CDR2 YYEKEE (reference sequence). Germline trimming cut 5 bases from V and 3 bases from J; bases unmatched to any gene: 5. The CDR3 has 14 residues. The CDR3 DNA is TGTGCCAGCAGACAGGGGATCGGTGGAAACACCATATATTTT. Protein: CASRQGIGGNTIYF.

The rearrangement joins TRBV7-9 to TRBJ1-1; TRBD1 might be the D (6 bases). The V gene's germline CDR1 is SEHNR and CDR2 FQNEAQ (reference sequence). The CDR3 covers 13 residues. Between the trimmed V and J ends, which lost 2 bases and 11 bases, there was a span of 15 bases. CDR3 sequence: CASSLNREIGAFF. The CDR3 nucleotides are TGTGCCAGCAGCTTAAACAGGGAAATTGGGGCTTTCTTT.

This sequence joins TRBV7-9 and TRBJ2-5; 7 bases map to TRBD2. The CDR3 totals 13 residues. Germline lookup yields CDR1 SEHNR and CDR2 FQNEAQ (reference sequence). The V segment lost 4 bases and the J segment 1 base; nucleotides outside the gene matches: 0. The CDR3 spells CASSWTSQETQYF. The CDR3 nucleotides are TGTGCCAGCAGCTGGACTAGCCAAGAGACCCAGTACTTC.

The chain is built from TRBV9 and TRBJ2-5; TRBD2 might be the D (6 bases). The CDR3 totals 16 residues. The V and J ends lost 2 bases and 3 bases respectively, with 17 bases between them. Germline CDR1 is SGDLS and CDR2 is YYNGEE. The CDR3 protein is CASSVTPVGGKETQYF. The CDR3 DNA follows: TGTGCCAGCAGCGTTACACCTGTGGGGGGAAAAGAGACCCAGTACTTC.

This sequence joins TRBV28 and TRBJ2-4, with D perhaps TRBD1 (6 bases). Per germline, CDR1 MDHEN and CDR2 SYDVKM. The V gene lost 3 bases and the J gene lost 4 bases, with 7 bases spanning the gap. This CDR3 is 13 amino acids long. The CDR3 spells CASSFDRKNIQYF. CDR3 DNA: TGTGCCAGCAGTTTTGACAGGAAAAACATTCAGTACTTC.

This clone was counted many times. The rearrangement uses TRBV11-3 and TRBJ2-1; the D gene is possibly TRBD1 (5 bases). V lost 4 bases to trimming and J lost 3 bases, with 7 bases between them. This CDR3 contains 13 residues. Germline CDR1 is SGHNT and CDR2 is YENEEA. The CDR3 bases are TGTGCCAGCAGCTCGCAGGGCTACAATGAGCAGTTCTTC. Translation gives CASSSQGYNEQFF.

V usage is TRBV5-8 and J usage is TRBJ2-5; D is unclear. The CDR3 runs to 13 residues. V was trimmed by 4 bases and J by 5 bases, leaving 12 bases between them. Germline V gives CDR1 SGHTS, CDR2 YDEGEE. The chain's CDR3 is CASSDGGGETQYF. The DNA for the CDR3 is TGTGCCAGCAGCGATGGCGGTGGCGAGACCCAGTACTTC.

There are many counts of this clone. The chain combines TRBV5-6 with TRBJ1-2; tentative D call: TRBD1 (5 bases). This CDR3 has 13 residues. V was shortened by 4 bases and J by 4 bases, with 11 bases between the two germline ends. CDR1 is SGHDT, CDR2 YYEEEE, per germline. The CDR3 nucleotides read TGTGCCAGCAGCGTACAGGATCTCTATGGCTACACCTTC. Protein: CASSVQDLYGYTF.

This clone was counted a few times. The chain joins TRBV28 to TRBJ1-2, with 7 positions matching TRBD1. CDR1 and CDR2 (germline): MDHEN, SYDVKM. V dropped 3 bases and J dropped 4; count of bases not matched to a gene: 8. This CDR3 is built from 15 residues. The CDR3 reads CASSLSGQQIYGYTF. In DNA form, the CDR3 reads TGTGCCAGCAGTTTGTCGGGACAGCAAATCTATGGCTACACCTTC.

The chain recombines TRBV30 with TRBJ1-2; D may be TRBD1 (5 bases). V lost 2 bases and J 0 bases, leaving 7 bases between the germline ends. Germline V gene sequence: CDR1 GTSNPN, CDR2 SVGIG (reference sequence). CDR3 length: 13 residues. CDR3 protein: CAWSTGTNYGYTF. CDR3 in DNA: TGTGCCTGGAGTACAGGAACTAACTATGGCTACACCTTC.

V gene TRBV25-1 combines with J gene TRBJ2-3; 7 bases are shared with TRBD2. In germline, CDR1 is MGHDK, CDR2 SYGVNS. The CDR3 extends over 17 amino acids. J was trimmed by 4 bases and V by 3 bases; bases with no gene match: 13. In DNA, the CDR3 is TGTGCCAGCAGTGACTCCGGGCGGGAGCCCTTCGCAGATACGCAGTATTTT. It is translated as CASSDSGREPFADTQYF.